Sequencing of this T cell receptor (beta chain) was carried out in a study of sequential checkpoint blockade in melanoma. The table came from immunoSEQ multiplex PCR; TCRdb's copy has only in-frame clones and leaves some out. The sample has thousands of clones, 21% seen once. This clone rates as medium-sized (0.01 to 0.1%). Germline CDR1 reads MNHGY; CDR2 reads SAAAGT. Trimming took 6 bases from V and 3 from J, leaving 11 bases between them. The CDR3 contains 13 residues. Stated treatment: randomized to nivolumab then ipilimumab (arm A) or the reverse (arm B). The V gene is TRBV6-8, the J gene TRBJ1-2; unclear D gene. This TCR was recovered from a human patient with melanoma. Some clones in this sample may be carry-over from other donors' samples. Sequenced material: tumor tissue (inferred from file names), taken from a patient given nivolumab and ipilimumab in sequence. In DNA form, the CDR3 reads TGTGCCAGCAGGGAAATTGGGGACTATGGCTACACCTTC. Residues: CASREIGDYGYTF.